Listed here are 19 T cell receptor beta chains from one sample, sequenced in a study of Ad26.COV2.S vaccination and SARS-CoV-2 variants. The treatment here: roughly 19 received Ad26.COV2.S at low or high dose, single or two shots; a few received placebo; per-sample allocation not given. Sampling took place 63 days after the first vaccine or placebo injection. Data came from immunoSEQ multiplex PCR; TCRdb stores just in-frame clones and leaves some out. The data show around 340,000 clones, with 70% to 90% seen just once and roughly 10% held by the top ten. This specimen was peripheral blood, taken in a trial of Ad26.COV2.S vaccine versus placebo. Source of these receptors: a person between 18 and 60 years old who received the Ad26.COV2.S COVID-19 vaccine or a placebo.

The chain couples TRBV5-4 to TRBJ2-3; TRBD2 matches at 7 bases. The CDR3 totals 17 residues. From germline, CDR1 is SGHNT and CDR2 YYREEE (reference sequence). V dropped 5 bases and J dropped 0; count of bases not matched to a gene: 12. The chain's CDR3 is CASSPGLQPTSTDTQYF. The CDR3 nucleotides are TGTGCCAGCAGTCCGGGACTACAACCTACTAGCACAGATACGCAGTATTTT.

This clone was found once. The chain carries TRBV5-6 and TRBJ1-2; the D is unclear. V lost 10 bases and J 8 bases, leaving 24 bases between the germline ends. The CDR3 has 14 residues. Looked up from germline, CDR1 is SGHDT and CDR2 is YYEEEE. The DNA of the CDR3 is TGTGCCCGTATCAAAAGGAGCCCCCCACGGGGCTACACCTTC. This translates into CARIKRSPPRGYTF.

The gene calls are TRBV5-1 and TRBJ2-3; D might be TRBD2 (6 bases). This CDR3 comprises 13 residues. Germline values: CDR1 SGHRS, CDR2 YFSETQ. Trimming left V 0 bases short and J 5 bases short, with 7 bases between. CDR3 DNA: TGCGCCAGCAGCTTGGGGAGGGGAGATACGCAGTATTTT. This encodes CASSLGRGDTQYF.

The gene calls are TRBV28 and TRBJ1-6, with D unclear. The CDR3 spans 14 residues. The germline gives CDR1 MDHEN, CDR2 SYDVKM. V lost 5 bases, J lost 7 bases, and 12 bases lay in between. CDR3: CASSVGQLNSPLHF. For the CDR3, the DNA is TGTGCCAGCAGTGTAGGGCAGCTCAATTCACCCCTCCACTTT. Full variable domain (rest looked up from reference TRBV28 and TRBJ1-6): DVKVTQSSRYLVKRTGEKVFLECVQDMDHENMFWYRQDPGLGLRLIYFSYDVKMKEKGDIPEGYSVSREKKERFSLILESASTNQTSMYLCASSVGQLNSPLHFGNGTRLTVT.

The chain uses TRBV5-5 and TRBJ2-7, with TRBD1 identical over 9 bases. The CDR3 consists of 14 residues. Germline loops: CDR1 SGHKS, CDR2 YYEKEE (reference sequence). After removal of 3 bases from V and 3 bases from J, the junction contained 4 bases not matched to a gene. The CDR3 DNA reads TGTGCCAGCAGCTCGGGACAGGGTTTCTACGAGCAGTACTTC. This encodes CASSSGQGFYEQYF.

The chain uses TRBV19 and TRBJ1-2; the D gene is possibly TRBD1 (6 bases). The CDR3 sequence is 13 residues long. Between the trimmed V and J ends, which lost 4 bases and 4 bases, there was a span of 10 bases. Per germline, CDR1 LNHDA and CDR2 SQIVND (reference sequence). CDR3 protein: CASSTQGSYGYTF. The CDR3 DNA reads TGTGCCAGTAGTACACAGGGTTCCTATGGCTACACCTTC.

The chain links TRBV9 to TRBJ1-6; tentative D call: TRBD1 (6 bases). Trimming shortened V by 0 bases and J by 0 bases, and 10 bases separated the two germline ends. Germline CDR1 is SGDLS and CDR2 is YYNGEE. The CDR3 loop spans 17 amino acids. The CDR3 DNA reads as TGTGCCAGCAGCGTAGGGGGGCCAAGCTCCTATAATTCACCCCTCCACTTT. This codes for CASSVGGPSSYNSPLHF.

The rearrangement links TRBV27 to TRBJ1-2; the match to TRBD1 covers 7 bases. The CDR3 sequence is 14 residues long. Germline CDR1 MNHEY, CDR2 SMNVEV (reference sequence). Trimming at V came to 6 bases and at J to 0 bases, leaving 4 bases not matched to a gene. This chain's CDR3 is CASREQGTNYGYTF. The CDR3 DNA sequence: TGTGCCAGCAGGGAACAGGGGACTAACTATGGCTACACCTTC.

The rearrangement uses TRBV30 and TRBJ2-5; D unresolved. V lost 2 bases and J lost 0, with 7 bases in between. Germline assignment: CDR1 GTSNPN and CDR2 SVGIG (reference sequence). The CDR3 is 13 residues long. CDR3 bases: TGTGCCTGGAGTCTGGGGTACCAAGAGACCCAGTACTTC. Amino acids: CAWSLGYQETQYF.

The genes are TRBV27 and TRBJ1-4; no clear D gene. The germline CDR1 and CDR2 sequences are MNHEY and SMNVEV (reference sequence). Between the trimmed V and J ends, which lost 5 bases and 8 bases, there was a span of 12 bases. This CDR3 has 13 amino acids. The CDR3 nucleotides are TGTGCCAGCAGTCCCCCCTCGGGGGAAAAACTGTTTTTT. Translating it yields CASSPPSGEKLFF.

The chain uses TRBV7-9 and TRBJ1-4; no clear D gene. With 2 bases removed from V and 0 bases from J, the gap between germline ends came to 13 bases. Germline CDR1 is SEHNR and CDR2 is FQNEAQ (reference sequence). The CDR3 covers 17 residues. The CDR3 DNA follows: TGTGCCAGCAGCTTATCCAGGCCCATCACAACTAATGAAAAACTGTTTTTT. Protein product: CASSLSRPITTNEKLFF.

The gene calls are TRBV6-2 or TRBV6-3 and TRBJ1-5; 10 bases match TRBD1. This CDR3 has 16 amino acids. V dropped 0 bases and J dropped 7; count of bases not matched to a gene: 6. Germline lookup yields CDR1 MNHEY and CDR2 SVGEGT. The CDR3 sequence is CASSYSFGTGDQPQHF. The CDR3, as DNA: TGTGCCAGCAGTTACTCCTTTGGGACAGGGGACCAGCCCCAGCATTTT.

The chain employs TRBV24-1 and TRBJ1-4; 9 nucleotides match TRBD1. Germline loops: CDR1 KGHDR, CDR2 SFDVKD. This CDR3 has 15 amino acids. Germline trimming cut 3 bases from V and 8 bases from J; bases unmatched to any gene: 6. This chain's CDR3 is CATSDASTGGEKLFF. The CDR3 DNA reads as TGTGCCACCAGTGATGCCTCGACAGGGGGGGAAAAACTGTTTTTT.

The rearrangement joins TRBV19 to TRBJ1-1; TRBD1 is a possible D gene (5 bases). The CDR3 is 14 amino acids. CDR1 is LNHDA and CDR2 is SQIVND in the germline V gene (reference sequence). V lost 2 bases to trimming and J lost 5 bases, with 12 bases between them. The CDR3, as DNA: TGTGCCAGTAGTATACAGGGTAGTTGGACTGAAGCTTTCTTT. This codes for CASSIQGSWTEAFF.

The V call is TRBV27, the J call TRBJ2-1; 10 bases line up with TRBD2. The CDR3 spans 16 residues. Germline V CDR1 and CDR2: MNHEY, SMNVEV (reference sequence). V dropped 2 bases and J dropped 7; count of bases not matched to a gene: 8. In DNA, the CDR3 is TGTGCCAGCAGTTTAATATCTAGCGGGAGAGGGAATGAGCAGTTCTTC. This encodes CASSLISSGRGNEQFF.

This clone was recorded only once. The DNA of the CDR3 is TGTGCCAGCAGTTTAGCAGGGTTCAATCAGCCCCAGCATTTT. Amino acids: CASSLAGFNQPQHF. The chain recombines TRBV27 with TRBJ1-5; D perhaps matches TRBD1 (5 bases). The CDR3 is 14 residues long. Germline V lookup: CDR1 MNHEY, CDR2 SMNVEV (reference sequence). The V end lost 2 bases, the J end lost 3 bases, and 8 bases lay between the germline ends.

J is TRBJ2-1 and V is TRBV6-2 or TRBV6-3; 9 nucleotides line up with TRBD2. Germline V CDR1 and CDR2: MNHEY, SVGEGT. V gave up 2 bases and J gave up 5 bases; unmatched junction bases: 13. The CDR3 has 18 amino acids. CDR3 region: CASSYAPSGTLRNNEQFF. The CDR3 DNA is TGTGCCAGCAGTTACGCCCCTAGCGGGACCCTCCGAAACAATGAGCAGTTCTTC.

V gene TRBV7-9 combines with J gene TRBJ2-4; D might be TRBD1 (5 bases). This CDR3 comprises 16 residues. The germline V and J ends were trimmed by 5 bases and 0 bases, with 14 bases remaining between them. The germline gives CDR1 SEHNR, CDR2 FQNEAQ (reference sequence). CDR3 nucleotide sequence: TGTGCCAGCAGCGTTACAGACAGTTTAGCCAAAAACATTCAGTACTTC. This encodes CASSVTDSLAKNIQYF.

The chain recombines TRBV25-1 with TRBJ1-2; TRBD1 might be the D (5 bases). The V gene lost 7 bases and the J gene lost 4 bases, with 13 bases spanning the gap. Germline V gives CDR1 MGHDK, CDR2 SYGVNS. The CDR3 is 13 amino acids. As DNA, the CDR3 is TGTGCCAGCACTTCAGGGTCGATCTATGGCTACACCTTC. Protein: CASTSGSIYGYTF.